The rows below give T cell receptor beta chains drawn from one sample of a study of immune evolution from preneoplasia to lung adenocarcinoma. The assay was immunoSEQ multiplex PCR, and TCRdb's table has in-frame clones only and misses some. The sample lists roughly 40,000 clones, roughly 74% occurring once. The material sequenced was FFPE invasive lung adenocarcinoma tissue. The receptor set was obtained from a person aged 55 to 75 with lung adenocarcinoma. Each CDR3 is given with its conserved first and last residue. A D gene is named only where the DNA matches it firmly. Clone size, where shown, is once, few, many, or a class for clones that have expanded.

length	V	D	J	size	DNA	CDR3
14	TRBV5-1	NA	TRBJ1-2	NA	TGCGCCAGCAGCTTGGCGGGGGCGGACTATGGCTACACCTTC	CASSLAGADYGYTF
15	TRBV18	NA	TRBJ2-5	NA	TGTGCCAGCTCACCTCGCAGGGCGTCGGAAGAGACCCAGTACTTC	CASSPRRASEETQYF
14	TRBV6-6	TRBD1	TRBJ1-5	NA	TGTGCCAGCAGCGGACAGGGAAAAGGGCAGCCCCAGCATTTT	CASSGQGKGQPQHF
15	TRBV15	NA	TRBJ2-3	few	TGTGCCACCAGGCCCGGCGGGGTAGACACAGATACGCAGTATTTT	CATRPGGVDTDTQYF
15	TRBV25-1	NA	TRBJ1-1	NA	TGTGCCAGCAGTGAAGGGGGAGGTGTAGAGGCTGAAGCTTTCTTT	CASSEGGGVEAEAFF
15	TRBV7-2	TRBD2	TRBJ2-3	NA	TGTGCCAGCAGCTTAAGAGCGGGACGGGAAGATACGCAGTATTTT	CASSLRAGREDTQYF
15	TRBV7-2	NA	TRBJ1-4	once	TGTGCCAGCACCCCCAGCGGGCAGGCTAATGAAAAACTGTTTTTT	CASTPSGQANEKLFF
14	TRBV28	NA	TRBJ1-1	many	TGTGCCAGCAGTTTAACGGGGAAGAACACTGAAGCTTTCTTT	CASSLTGKNTEAFF
14	TRBV7-2	NA	TRBJ1-5	NA	TGTGCCAGCAGCTTAGAGAGCACCTCCTCGCCCCAGCATTTT	CASSLESTSSPQHF
16	TRBV5-1	TRBD2	TRBJ2-3	NA	TGCGCCAGCAGCTTCATCATAGCGGGAGACACAGATACGCAGTATTTT	CASSFIIAGDTDTQYF
17	TRBV5-5	NA	TRBJ2-1	few	TGTGCCAGCAGCTTAACGATGGGGACGGGCGGCTACAATGAGCAGTTCTTC	CASSLTMGTGGYNEQFF
15	TRBV28	NA	TRBJ1-4	once	TGTGCCAGCAGTTTCCCCAAGGCTGGAGTTGAAAAACTGTTTTTT	CASSFPKAGVEKLFF
16	TRBV19	TRBD2	TRBJ2-2	few	TGTGCCAGTAGCCGAACTAGCGGGGGCTACACCGGGGAGCTGTTTTTT	CASSRTSGGYTGELFF
15	TRBV6-5	NA	TRBJ2-2	NA	TGTGCCAGCAGTTACTCGAATCGGGGGCCCGGGGAGCTGTTTTTT	CASSYSNRGPGELFF
15	TRBV6-5	TRBD2	TRBJ2-1	NA	TGTGCCAGCAGTGGCGGGACTAGCGGGTACAATGAGCAGTTCTTC	CASSGGTSGYNEQFF
16	TRBV25-1	NA	TRBJ2-5	NA	TGTGCCAGCAGTGATCGAGGACCCTCGATCCAAGAGACCCAGTACTTC	CASSDRGPSIQETQYF
16	TRBV4-2	TRBD2	TRBJ2-7	NA	TGTGCCAGCAGCCCGGAGGGGGCTAGCGGGATCTACGAGCAGTACTTC	CASSPEGASGIYEQYF
14	TRBV13	NA	TRBJ2-1	once	TGTGCCAGCAGCTTACTCCGGAAAGACAATGAGCAGTTCTTC	CASSLLRKDNEQFF
14	TRBV9	TRBD1	TRBJ2-3	NA	TGTGCCAGCAGCCGGGGACAGGGGCCAGATACGCAGTATTTT	CASSRGQGPDTQYF
14	TRBV7-3	NA	TRBJ2-3	NA	TGTGCCAGCAGCTTAGCCGGCAGCACAGATACGCAGTATTTT	CASSLAGSTDTQYF
15	TRBV30	TRBD1	TRBJ1-4	NA	TGTGCCTGGACTTTTCCGGACAGGGATAACGAAAAACTGTTTTTT	CAWTFPDRDNEKLFF
13	TRBV28	NA	TRBJ1-5	NA	TGTGCCAGCAGTTTATGGACAGGTCAGCCCCAGCATTTT	CASSLWTGQPQHF
11	TRBV5-5	TRBD1	TRBJ1-2	NA	TGTGCCATAGGGGGCCCAGCTGGCTACACCTTC	CAIGGPAGYTF
14	TRBV5-4	NA	TRBJ2-7	NA	TGTGCCAGCATGGATGGAGGCAGGGACTACGAGCAGTACTTC	CASMDGGRDYEQYF
14	TRBV27	NA	TRBJ2-7	NA	TGTGCCAGCAGTTTATCGCCCAGGGGCGGCGAGCAGTACTTC	CASSLSPRGGEQYF
14	TRBV4-1	NA	TRBJ1-2	once	TGCGCCAGCAGCCAAGACAGGGAGGGATATGGCTACACCTTC	CASSQDREGYGYTF
14	TRBV5-1	TRBD2	TRBJ2-3	NA	TGCGCCAGCAGCATTAGCGGGAGTGTAGATACGCAGTATTTT	CASSISGSVDTQYF
15	TRBV9	NA	TRBJ1-1	NA	TGTGCCAGCAGCGCCTACCTACAGGGGAACACTGAAGCTTTCTTT	CASSAYLQGNTEAFF
12	TRBV6-5	NA	TRBJ2-7	NA	TGTGCCAGCAGTAGGTCCGGACGGGAGCAGTACTTC	CASSRSGREQYF